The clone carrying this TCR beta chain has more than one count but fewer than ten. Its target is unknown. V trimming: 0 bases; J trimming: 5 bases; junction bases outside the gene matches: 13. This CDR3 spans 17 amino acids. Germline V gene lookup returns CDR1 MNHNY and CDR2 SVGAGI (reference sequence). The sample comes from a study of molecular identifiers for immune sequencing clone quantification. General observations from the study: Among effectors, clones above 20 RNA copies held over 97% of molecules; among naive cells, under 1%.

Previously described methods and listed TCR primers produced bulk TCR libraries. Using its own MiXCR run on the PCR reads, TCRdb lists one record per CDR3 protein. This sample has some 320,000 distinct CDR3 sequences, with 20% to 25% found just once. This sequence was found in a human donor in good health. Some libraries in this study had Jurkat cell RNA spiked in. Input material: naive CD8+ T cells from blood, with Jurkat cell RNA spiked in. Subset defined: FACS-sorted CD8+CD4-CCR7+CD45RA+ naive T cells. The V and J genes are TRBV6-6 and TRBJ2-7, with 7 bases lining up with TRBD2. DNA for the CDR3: TGTGCCAGCAGTTACTCTCTAGGACTAGGCCCATTGGACGAGCAGTACTTC. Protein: CASSYSLGLGPLDEQYF.